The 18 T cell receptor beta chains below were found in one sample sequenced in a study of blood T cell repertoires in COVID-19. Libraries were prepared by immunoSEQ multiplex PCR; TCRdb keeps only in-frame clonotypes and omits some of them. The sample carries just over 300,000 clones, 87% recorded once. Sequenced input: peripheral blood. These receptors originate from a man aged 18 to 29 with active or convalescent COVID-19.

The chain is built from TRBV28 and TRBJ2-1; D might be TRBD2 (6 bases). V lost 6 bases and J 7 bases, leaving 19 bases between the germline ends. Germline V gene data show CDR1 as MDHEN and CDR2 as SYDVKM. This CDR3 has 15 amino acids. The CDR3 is CASRILSGTSNEQFF. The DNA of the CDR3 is TGTGCCAGCAGAATTTTATCCGGGACTTCAAATGAGCAGTTCTTC.

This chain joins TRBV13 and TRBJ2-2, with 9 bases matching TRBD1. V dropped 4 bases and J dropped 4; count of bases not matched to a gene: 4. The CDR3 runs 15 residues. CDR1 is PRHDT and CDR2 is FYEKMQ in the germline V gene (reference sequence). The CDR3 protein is CASSSTDRGTGELFF. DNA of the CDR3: TGTGCCAGCAGCTCGACGGACAGGGGCACCGGGGAGCTGTTTTTT. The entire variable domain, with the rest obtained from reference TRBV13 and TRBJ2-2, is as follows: AAGVIQSPRHLIKEKRETATLKCYPIPRHDTVYWYQQGPGQDPQFLISFYEKMQSDKGSIPDRFSAQQFSDYHSELNMSSLELGDSALYFCASSSTDRGTGELFFGEGSRLTVL.

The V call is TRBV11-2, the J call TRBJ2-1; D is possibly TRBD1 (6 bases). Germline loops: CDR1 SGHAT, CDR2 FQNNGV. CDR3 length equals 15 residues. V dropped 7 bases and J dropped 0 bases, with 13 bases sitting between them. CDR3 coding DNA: TGTGCCAGCACCGTTCGGACAGACTCCTACAATGAGCAGTTCTTC. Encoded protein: CASTVRTDSYNEQFF.

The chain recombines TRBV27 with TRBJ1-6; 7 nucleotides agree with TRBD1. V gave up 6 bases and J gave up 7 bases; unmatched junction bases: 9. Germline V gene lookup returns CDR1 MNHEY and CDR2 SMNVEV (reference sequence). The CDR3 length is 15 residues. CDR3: CASSSNRGPNSPLHF. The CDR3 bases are TGTGCCAGCAGCTCCAACAGGGGCCCAAATTCACCCCTCCACTTT.

CDR3 nucleotide sequence: TGTGCCAGCACGGCAGGGGTCGGCAATCAGCCCCAGCATTTT. Translated: CASTAGVGNQPQHF. The chain is built from TRBV27 and TRBJ1-5, with TRBD1 as a possible D gene (6 bases). Trimming left V 7 bases short and J 2 bases short, with 12 bases between. Germline V gives CDR1 MNHEY, CDR2 SMNVEV (reference sequence). CDR3 length equals 14 residues.

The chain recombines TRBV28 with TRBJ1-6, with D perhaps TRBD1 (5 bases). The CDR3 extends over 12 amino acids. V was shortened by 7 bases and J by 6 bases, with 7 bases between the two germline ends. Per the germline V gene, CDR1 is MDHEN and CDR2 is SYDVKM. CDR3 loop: CASTDTNSPLHF. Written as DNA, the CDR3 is TGTGCCAGCACGGACACTAATTCACCCCTCCACTTT.

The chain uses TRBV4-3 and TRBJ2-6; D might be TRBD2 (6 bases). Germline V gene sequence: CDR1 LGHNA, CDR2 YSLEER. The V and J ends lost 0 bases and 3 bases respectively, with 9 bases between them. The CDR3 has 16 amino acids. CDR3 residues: CASSQDAGSGANVLTF. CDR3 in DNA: TGCGCCAGCAGCCAAGACGCCGGGAGTGGGGCCAACGTCCTGACTTTC.

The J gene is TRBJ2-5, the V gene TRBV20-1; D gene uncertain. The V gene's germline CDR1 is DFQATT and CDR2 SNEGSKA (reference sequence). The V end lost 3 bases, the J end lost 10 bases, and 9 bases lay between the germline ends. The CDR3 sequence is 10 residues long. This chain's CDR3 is CSASYGGQYF. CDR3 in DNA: TGCAGTGCTAGTTACGGTGGCCAGTACTTC.

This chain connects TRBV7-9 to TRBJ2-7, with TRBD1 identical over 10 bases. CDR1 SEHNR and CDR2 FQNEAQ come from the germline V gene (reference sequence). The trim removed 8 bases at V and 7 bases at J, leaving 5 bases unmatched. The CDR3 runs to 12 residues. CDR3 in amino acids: CASDRGPGEQYF. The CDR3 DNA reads TGTGCCAGCGACAGGGGGCCGGGGGAGCAGTACTTC.

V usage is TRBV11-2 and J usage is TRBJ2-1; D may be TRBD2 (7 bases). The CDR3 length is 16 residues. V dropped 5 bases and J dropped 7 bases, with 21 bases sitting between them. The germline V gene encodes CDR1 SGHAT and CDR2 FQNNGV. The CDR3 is CASSPFGGLFENEQFF. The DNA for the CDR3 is TGTGCCAGCAGCCCTTTCGGGGGGCTCTTTGAAAATGAGCAGTTCTTC.

The CDR3 DNA reads as TGTGCCAGCAGTGAAGTAGGGGGAGGGAATCAGCCCCAGCATTTT. It yields the protein CASSEVGGGNQPQHF. V is TRBV6-1 and J is TRBJ1-5; perhaps TRBD1 as D (6 bases). Trimming removed 1 base from V and 4 bases from J, with 11 bases in between. Germline CDR1 reads MNHNS; CDR2 reads SASEGT. The CDR3 loop spans 15 amino acids.

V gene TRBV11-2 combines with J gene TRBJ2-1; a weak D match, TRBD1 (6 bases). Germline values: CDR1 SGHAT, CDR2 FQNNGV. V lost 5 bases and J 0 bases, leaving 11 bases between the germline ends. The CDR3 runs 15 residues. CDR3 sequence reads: CASSPGQNSYNEQFF. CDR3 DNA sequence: TGTGCCAGCAGCCCAGGACAGAACTCCTACAATGAGCAGTTCTTC.

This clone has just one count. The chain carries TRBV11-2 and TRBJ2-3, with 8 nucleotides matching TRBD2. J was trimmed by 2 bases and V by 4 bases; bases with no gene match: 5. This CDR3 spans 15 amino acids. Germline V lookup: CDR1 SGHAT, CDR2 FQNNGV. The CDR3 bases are TGTGCCAGCAGCTCCACTAGCGGTCACACAGATACGCAGTATTTT. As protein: CASSSTSGHTDTQYF.

The CDR3 reads CASSPTDTGELFF. The CDR3 DNA is TGTGCCAGCAGCCCCACAGATACCGGGGAGCTGTTTTTT. This sequence joins TRBV6-5 and TRBJ2-2; D remains unclear. The V gene lost 6 bases and the J gene lost 5 bases, with 10 bases spanning the gap. Per germline, CDR1 MNHEY and CDR2 SVGAGI. The CDR3 contains 13 residues.

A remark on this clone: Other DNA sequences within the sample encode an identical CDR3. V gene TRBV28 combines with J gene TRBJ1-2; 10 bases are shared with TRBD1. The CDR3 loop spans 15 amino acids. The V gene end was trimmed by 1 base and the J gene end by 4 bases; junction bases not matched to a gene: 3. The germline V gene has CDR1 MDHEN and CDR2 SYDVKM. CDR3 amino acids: CASSLLGTGVYGYTF. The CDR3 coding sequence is TGTGCCAGCAGTTTATTAGGGACAGGGGTCTATGGCTACACCTTC.

The CDR3 coding sequence is TGTGCCAGCAGCCCGAGGACAGGCTATAGCAATCAGCCCCAGCATTTT. Translating gives CASSPRTGYSNQPQHF. The chain recombines TRBV5-5 with TRBJ1-5, with 7 bases lining up with TRBD1. The germline CDR1 and CDR2 sequences are SGHKS and YYEKEE (reference sequence). This CDR3 region has 16 residues. The J segment lost 0 bases and the V segment lost 4 bases, leaving 7 bases of the junction unmatched.

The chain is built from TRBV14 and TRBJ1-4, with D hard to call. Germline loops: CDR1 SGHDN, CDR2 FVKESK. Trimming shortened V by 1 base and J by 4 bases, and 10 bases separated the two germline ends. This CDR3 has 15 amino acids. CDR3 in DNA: TGTGCCAGCAGCCAAGCGGGATACCTTAATGAAAAACTGTTTTTT. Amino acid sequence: CASSQAGYLNEKLFF.

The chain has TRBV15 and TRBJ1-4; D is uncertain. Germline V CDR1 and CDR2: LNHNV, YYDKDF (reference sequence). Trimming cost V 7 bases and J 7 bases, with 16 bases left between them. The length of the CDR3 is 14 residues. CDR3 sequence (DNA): TGTGCCACCACCAGCACGGGTCTAGGTGAAAAACTGTTTTTT. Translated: CATTSTGLGEKLFF.